This TCR beta chain was profiled in a study of control samples from healthy donors and cancer patients. CDR3 length equals 15 residues. The V gene's germline CDR1 is SGHNT and CDR2 YYREEE (reference sequence). V gave up 0 bases and J gave up 4 bases; unmatched junction bases: 4. The protocol was immunoSEQ multiplex PCR, while the TCRdb copy is restricted to in-frame clones and leaves out a portion. The repertoire has roughly 140,000 clones, approximately 93% of them found once; the top ten carry around 2.5%. The source material was blood. This chain joins TRBV5-4 and TRBJ1-2; 9 nucleotides line up with TRBD1. The source of this sequence is a middle-aged man in good health. As DNA, the CDR3 is TGTGCCAGCAGCTTGGGGACAGGGGATCGCTATGGCTACACCTTC. It yields the protein CASSLGTGDRYGYTF.